These T cell receptor beta chains were read from a single sample in a study of identical twins. MiXCR, run by TCRdb on the 5' RACE reads, gives a single entry per CDR3 protein. The sample has approximately 490,000 distinct CDR3 sequences, about 20% seen once. This sample also appeared in a second study, on yellow fever vaccine responses in identical twins.

The sample comprised CD4+ T cells sorted from blood. These receptors originate from a woman aged 18-29 years in good health. CDR3s include the opening cysteine and the closing phenylalanine or tryptophan. Fields, in order: V gene, D gene, J gene, clone size, CDR3 protein, CDR3 DNA. The D gene is left open where the match is weak. Size values are once, few and many counts, or a class for expanded clones, and some rows have none.

>TRBV20-1|TRBD2|TRBJ2-7|.
CSAKLAGVEEQYF
TGCAGTGCGAAACTAGCGGGAGTTGAGGAGCAGTACTTC
>TRBV20-1|.|TRBJ1-1|.
CSASWEGSLNTEAFF
TGCAGTGCTAGTTGGGAGGGGTCCCTTAACACTGAAGCTTTCTTT
>TRBV29-1|TRBD2|TRBJ2-1|.
CSIIAGVYNEQFF
TGCAGCATTATAGCGGGAGTCTACAATGAGCAGTTCTTC
>TRBV6-1|.|TRBJ1-6|.
CASSGLTGNNSPLHF
TGTGCCAGCAGTGGGTTGACGGGAAATAATTCACCCCTCCACTTT
>TRBV15|.|TRBJ2-1|.
CATSRAASRNEQFF
TGTGCCACCAGCAGAGCGGCAAGTCGCAATGAGCAGTTCTTC
>TRBV5-1|.|TRBJ2-2|few
CASSSGADTGELFF
TGCGCCAGCAGCTCTGGAGCGGACACCGGGGAGCTGTTTTTT
>TRBV5-1|.|TRBJ1-3|.
CASSRDSGSGNTIYF
TGCGCCAGCAGCAGAGACAGCGGCTCTGGAAACACCATATATTTT
>TRBV20-1|.|TRBJ2-5|few
CSARKSNLQETQYF
TGCAGTGCTAGAAAGAGTAATCTCCAAGAGACCCAGTACTTC
>TRBV7-9|.|TRBJ1-1|few
CASSLVRVVNTEAFF
TGTGCCAGCAGCTTAGTGAGGGTAGTCAACACTGAAGCTTTCTTT
>TRBV19|.|TRBJ1-1|.
CASSIGGRMNTEAFF
TGTGCCAGTAGTATAGGGGGAAGGATGAACACTGAAGCTTTCTTT
>TRBV10-3|.|TRBJ2-3|.
CAISDSGLDTQYF
TGTGCCATCAGTGATTCAGGGTTGGATACGCAGTATTTT
>TRBV11-3|TRBD2|TRBJ2-7|.
CASSAQGTSGSYEQYF
TGTGCCAGCAGCGCTCAGGGGACTAGCGGGAGCTACGAGCAGTACTTC
>TRBV20-1|.|TRBJ2-3|.
CSAGHVAKTSTDTQYF
TGCAGTGCTGGACACGTAGCGAAGACCTCCACAGATACGCAGTATTTT
>TRBV2|TRBD1|TRBJ2-3|.
CTAKGQDADTQYF
TGTACCGCCAAGGGACAGGACGCAGATACGCAGTATTTT
>TRBV5-4|.|TRBJ2-5|.
CASSLDPLAGETQYF
TGTGCCAGCAGCTTGGATCCCCTAGCTGGGGAGACCCAGTACTTC
>TRBV2|TRBD2|TRBJ2-1|few
CASRTGLAGGYNEQFF
TGTGCCAGCAGAACCGGACTAGCGGGTGGGTACAATGAGCAGTTCTTC
>TRBV7-6|.|TRBJ1-1|.
CASSLGGGTLMNTEAFF
TGTGCCAGCAGCTTAGGGGGGGGGACCTTAATGAACACTGAAGCTTTCTTT
>TRBV10-3|.|TRBJ1-2|few
CAITPGVANYGYTF
TGTGCCATCACCCCAGGGGTAGCTAACTATGGCTACACCTTC
>TRBV27|.|TRBJ1-1|.
CASRILLNTEAFF
TGTGCCAGCAGGATCCTGTTGAACACTGAAGCTTTCTTT
>TRBV20-1|.|TRBJ2-5|.
CSASKQGGGETQYF
TGCAGTGCTAGTAAACAGGGAGGAGGGGAGACCCAGTACTTC
>TRBV4-1|TRBD2|TRBJ2-1|.
CASSQDLFEVAGGRNEQFF
TGCGCCAGCAGCCAAGATTTATTTGAAGTAGCGGGGGGGCGGAATGAGCAGTTCTTC
>TRBV6-1|.|TRBJ2-7|few
CASSETHNEQYF
TGTGCCAGCAGTGAGACCCACAACGAGCAGTACTTC
>TRBV20-1|.|TRBJ2-1|few
CSAREGGYEQFF
TGCAGTGCTAGAGAAGGGGGGTATGAGCAGTTCTTC
>TRBV20-1|.|TRBJ2-5|.
CSARVAGLLGTQYF
TGCAGTGCTAGAGTGGCAGGTCTGTTAGGGACCCAGTACTTC
>TRBV15|TRBD2|TRBJ2-5|.
CATSRGVALPQYF
TGTGCCACCAGCCGGGGGGTTGCGTTACCCCAGTACTTC
>TRBV4-2|.|TRBJ1-1|.
CASSQEGVLTEAFF
TGTGCCAGCAGCCAGGAGGGGGTACTCACTGAAGCTTTCTTT
>TRBV6-1|.|TRBJ1-5|.
CASSVFNQPQHF
TGTGCCAGCAGTGTGTTCAATCAGCCCCAGCATTTT
>TRBV6-5|.|TRBJ2-1|.
CASSYDRGVGEQFF
TGTGCCAGCAGTTATGACCGCGGAGTTGGTGAGCAGTTCTTC
>TRBV6-5|.|TRBJ2-4|few
CASSYSGSGKNIQYF
TGTGCCAGCAGTTACTCCGGTTCCGGCAAAAACATTCAGTACTTC
>TRBV18|TRBD1|TRBJ1-1|few
CASSPLQGAQTEAFF
TGTGCCAGCTCACCGCTACAGGGGGCTCAAACTGAAGCTTTCTTT
>TRBV12-3/TRBV12-4|.|TRBJ2-4|.
CASSLFPGPKNIQYF
TGTGCCAGCAGTTTATTCCCGGGACCCAAAAACATTCAGTACTTC
>TRBV14|.|TRBJ1-3|.
CASSQGRGNTIYF
TGTGCCAGCAGCCAAGGTCGGGGAAACACCATATATTTT
>TRBV12-3/TRBV12-4|.|TRBJ2-6|.
CASMEILSGANVLTF
TGTGCCAGCATGGAGATACTCTCTGGGGCCAACGTCCTGACTTTC
>TRBV7-6|.|TRBJ2-1|.
CASSPPTRALFF
TGTGCCAGCAGCCCGCCGACTAGAGCGCTGTTCTTC
>TRBV25-1|.|TRBJ2-2|.
CASRSVRVGELFF
TGTGCCAGTCGGTCCGTGAGGGTCGGGGAGCTGTTTTTT
>TRBV2|.|TRBJ2-3|.
CASRVGDTQYF
TGTGCCAGCAGGGTGGGAGATACGCAGTATTTT
>TRBV7-3|.|TRBJ2-2|few
CASSLTPGWTGELFF
TGTGCCAGCAGCTTAACCCCCGGATGGACCGGGGAGCTGTTTTTT
>TRBV12-3/TRBV12-4|.|TRBJ2-1|few
CASSPGWALGEQFF
TGTGCCAGCAGCCCGGGATGGGCATTAGGTGAGCAGTTCTTC
>TRBV7-9|.|TRBJ2-4|.
CASSLVVWGKNIQYF
TGTGCCAGCAGCTTAGTGGTATGGGGCAAAAACATTCAGTACTTC
>TRBV24-1|TRBD1|TRBJ2-1|few
CATSDRDSNYNEQFF
TGTGCCACCAGTGACCGGGACAGCAACTACAATGAGCAGTTCTTC
>TRBV7-2|TRBD2|TRBJ2-7|few
CASSRLPLGGYEQYF
TGTGCCAGCAGCCGACTCCCGTTGGGGGGGTACGAGCAGTACTTC
>TRBV7-9|.|TRBJ2-7|few
CASSLAWGPPSSYEQYF
TGTGCCAGCAGCTTAGCGTGGGGGCCTCCGAGCTCCTACGAGCAGTACTTC